Only a few counts were recorded for the clone carrying this T cell receptor (beta chain). This entry comes from a study of control samples from healthy donors and cancer patients. Trimming at V came to 1 base and at J to 4 bases, leaving 7 bases not matched to a gene. CDR1 SGHVS and CDR2 FQNEAQ come from the germline V gene. The CDR3 extends over 17 amino acids. Profiled with immunoSEQ multiplex PCR; TCRdb holds only in-frame clones, not every one. The sample has 98,000 or so clones, approximately 90% seen once. The sequence was obtained from an older woman in good health. The genes are TRBV7-8 and TRBJ2-2; 9 bases line up with TRBD2. What was sequenced was blood. CDR3: CASSLVSSGRPTGELFF. The CDR3 nucleotides read TGTGCCAGCAGCTTAGTGTCCAGCGGGAGGCCCACCGGGGAGCTGTTTTTT.